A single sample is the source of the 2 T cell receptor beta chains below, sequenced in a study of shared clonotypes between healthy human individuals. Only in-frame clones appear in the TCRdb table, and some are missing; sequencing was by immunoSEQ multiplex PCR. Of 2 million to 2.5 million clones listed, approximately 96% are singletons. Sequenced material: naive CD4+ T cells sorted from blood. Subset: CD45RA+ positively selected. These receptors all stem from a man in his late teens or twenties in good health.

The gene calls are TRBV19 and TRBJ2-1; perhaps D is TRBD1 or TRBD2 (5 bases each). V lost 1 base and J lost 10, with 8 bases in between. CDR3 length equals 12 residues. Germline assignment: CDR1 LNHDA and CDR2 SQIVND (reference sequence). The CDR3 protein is CASSIGEGEQFF. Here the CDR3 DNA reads TGTGCCAGTAGTATAGGTGAGGGGGAGCAGTTCTTC.

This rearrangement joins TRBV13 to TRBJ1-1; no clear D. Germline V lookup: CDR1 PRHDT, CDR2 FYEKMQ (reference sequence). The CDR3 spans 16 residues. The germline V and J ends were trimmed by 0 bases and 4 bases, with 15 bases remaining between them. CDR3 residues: CASSLGGSLRGTEAFF. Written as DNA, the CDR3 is TGTGCCAGCAGCTTAGGTGGGTCCCTCCGCGGCACTGAAGCTTTCTTT. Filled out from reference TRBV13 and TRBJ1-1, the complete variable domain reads AAGVIQSPRHLIKEKRETATLKCYPIPRHDTVYWYQQGPGQDPQFLISFYEKMQSDKGSIPDRFSAQQFSDYHSELNMSSLELGDSALYFCASSLGGSLRGTEAFFGQGTRLTVV.